The present T cell receptor beta chain was sequenced within a study of blood T cell repertoires in COVID-19. Study-wide background: Samples taken during acute and convalescent COVID-19 were collected in the United States, Italy and Spain.

In the study's own analysis: Reference gene primers were amplified, and this amplification served to estimate nucleated cell counts. Measured with immunoSEQ multiplex PCR; TCRdb has only the in-frame clones, and not every one. V and J calls and clone size are given by that table; D and trimming were obtained from the DNA. The sample yields 150,000 or so clones, about 85% seen once. V gave up 4 bases and J gave up 7 bases, with 8 bases separating them. Germline V CDR1 and CDR2: LNHDA, SQIVND (reference sequence). The CDR3 has 12 amino acids. The chain carries TRBV19 and TRBJ1-5; no reliable D call. The receptor's source is a man between 60 and 70 years old with COVID-19, enrolled during active disease. The specimen was peripheral blood. The CDR3 region has the DNA TGTGCCAGTAGTAGTCTGGGCCAGCCCCAGCATTTT. As protein: CASSSLGQPQHF.